A single sample gave rise to the 18 T cell receptor beta chains below, sequenced in a study of T cell responses to AZD1222 COVID-19 vaccine. Only in-frame clones appear in the TCRdb table, and some are missing; sequencing was by immunoSEQ multiplex PCR. The top ten hold approximately 1.3% of the sample, which has fewer than 250,000 clones, 85% to 95% seen once. The sequencing used peripheral blood, collected on day 0 of AZD1222 vaccination. These receptors came from an adult in good health.

The chain links TRBV5-1 to TRBJ2-3; perhaps TRBD2 as D (6 bases). Trimming pared 1 base from V and 0 bases from J, leaving 9 bases between. This CDR3 has 15 amino acids. Germline V gives CDR1 SGHRS, CDR2 YFSETQ. The CDR3 loop is CASSLWGDSTDTQYF. CDR3 in DNA: TGCGCCAGCAGCTTGTGGGGGGATAGCACAGATACGCAGTATTTT.

CDR3 protein: CATSPRRGGEETQYF. The CDR3 DNA reads as TGTGCCACCTCGCCCCGGAGGGGGGGCGAAGAGACCCAGTACTTC. The V gene is TRBV6-5, the J gene TRBJ2-5; possibly TRBD2 for D (7 bases). CDR3 length: 15 residues. The V gene lost 10 bases and the J gene lost 3 bases, with 21 bases spanning the gap. CDR1 is MNHEY and CDR2 is SVGAGI in the germline V gene.

This chain connects TRBV3-1 (or the pseudogene TRBV3-2) to TRBJ1-1; a possible D gene is TRBD1 (5 bases). Germline V gene data show CDR1 as LGHDT and CDR2 as YNNKEL (reference sequence). The V gene lost 0 bases and the J gene lost 2 bases, with 19 bases spanning the gap. The CDR3 extends over 18 amino acids. CDR3 DNA sequence: TGTGCCAGCAGCCAAGACGCCCAGGGAAATCATTCTAACACTGAAGCTTTCTTT. It specifies CASSQDAQGNHSNTEAFF.

This chain joins TRBV7-8 and TRBJ2-6, with no clear D. Germline assignment: CDR1 SGHVS and CDR2 FQNEAQ. With 2 bases removed from V and 4 bases from J, the gap between germline ends came to 3 bases. The CDR3 is 13 amino acids. The CDR3 spells CASSLKGANVLTF. The DNA of the CDR3 is TGTGCCAGCAGCTTAAAGGGGGCCAACGTCCTGACTTTC.

This rearrangement joins TRBV20-1 to TRBJ1-3; D may be TRBD1 (5 bases). V lost 4 bases, J lost 0 bases, and 7 bases lay in between. The V gene's germline CDR1 is DFQATT and CDR2 SNEGSKA (reference sequence). The CDR3 has 13 residues. The CDR3 DNA reads TGCAGTGCTACTGACAGCTCTGGAAACACCATATATTTT. This sequence encodes CSATDSSGNTIYF.

V is TRBV5-1 and J is TRBJ1-2; no clear D gene. V shed 0 bases and J shed 0 bases, with 6 bases lying between them. Germline values: CDR1 SGHRS, CDR2 YFSETQ. The CDR3 sequence is 14 residues long. CDR3 sequence: CASSLVPTNYGYTF. DNA of the CDR3: TGCGCCAGCAGCTTGGTCCCGACTAACTATGGCTACACCTTC. The variable domain in full, completed from reference TRBV5-1 and TRBJ1-2, reads KAGVTQTPRYLIKTRGQQVTLSCSPISGHRSVSWYQQTPGQGLQFLFEYFSETQRNKGNFPGRFSGRQFSNSRSEMNVSTLELGDSALYLCASSLVPTNYGYTFGSGTRLTVV.

The V and J genes are TRBV3-1 (or the pseudogene TRBV3-2) and TRBJ1-1; perhaps TRBD1 as D (5 bases). CDR3 length: 15 amino acids. Germline V gene data show CDR1 as LGHDT and CDR2 as YNNKEL (reference sequence). Trimming removed 2 bases at V and 4 bases at J, with 14 bases between. CDR3 nucleotides: TGTGCCAGCAGCCAAATCCCAAGCAGGGTCACTGAAGCTTTCTTT. Amino acid sequence: CASSQIPSRVTEAFF.

The chain carries TRBV27 and TRBJ2-2; 8 bases are shared with TRBD2. V gave up 7 bases and J gave up 1 base; unmatched junction bases: 8. CDR1 MNHEY and CDR2 SMNVEV come from the germline V gene (reference sequence). CDR3 size: 16 residues. The CDR3 loop is CASKMSGGRNTGELFF. As DNA, the CDR3 is TGTGCCAGCAAGATGAGCGGGGGCCGGAACACCGGGGAGCTGTTTTTT.

The rearrangement uses TRBV5-6 and TRBJ1-5; D may be TRBD1 (6 bases). V shed 6 bases and J shed 7 bases, with 14 bases lying between them. The CDR3 consists of 13 residues. From germline, CDR1 is SGHDT and CDR2 YYEEEE. The CDR3 spells CASNRGGGQPQHF. Here the CDR3 DNA reads TGTGCCAGCAACAGAGGGGGTGGCCAGCCCCAGCATTTT.

V gene TRBV7-9 combines with J gene TRBJ1-1, with a weak D call TRBD1 (6 bases). The CDR3 is 15 residues long. Per germline, CDR1 SEHNR and CDR2 FQNEAQ (reference sequence). The V gene lost 2 bases and the J gene lost 4 bases, with 14 bases spanning the gap. The DNA for the CDR3 is TGTGCCAGCAGCTTAATTAAGCCGGACAGCACTGAAGCTTTCTTT. It translates to CASSLIKPDSTEAFF.

This rearrangement joins TRBV15 to TRBJ1-4; 8 positions agree with TRBD1. Unmatched junction bases numbered 4, after V lost 8 bases and J lost 5 bases. The CDR3 is made up of 13 amino acids. Germline values: CDR1 LNHNV, CDR2 YYDKDF (reference sequence). The CDR3 DNA reads as TGTGCCACCTCCAGGGGGCTGAATGAAAAACTGTTTTTT. Its translation is CATSRGLNEKLFF.

V gene TRBV7-9 combines with J gene TRBJ2-7; TRBD1 might be the D (6 bases). The CDR3 has 13 residues. Between the trimmed V and J ends, which lost 2 bases and 13 bases, there was a span of 18 bases. Looked up from germline, CDR1 is SEHNR and CDR2 is FQNEAQ (reference sequence). CDR3 protein: CASSLSRGRTIYF. The CDR3 region has the DNA TGTGCCAGCAGCTTAAGCAGGGGCCGAACCATTTACTTC. Full variable domain (remainder filled in from reference TRBV7-9 and TRBJ2-7): DTGVSQNPRHKITKRGQNVTFRCDPISEHNRLYWYRQTLGQGPEFLTYFQNEAQLEKSRLLSDRFSAERPKGSFSTLEIQRTEQGDSAMYLCASSLSRGRTIYFGPGTRLTVT.

This sequence joins TRBV5-1 and TRBJ1-1; D not resolved. The CDR3 is made up of 15 amino acids. V was trimmed by 2 bases and J by 1 base, leaving 12 bases between them. Germline V gene data show CDR1 as SGHRS and CDR2 as YFSETQ. DNA of the CDR3: TGCGCCAGCAGCTTCAATCGGGTGCGGAACACTGAAGCTTTCTTT. Protein sequence: CASSFNRVRNTEAFF.

The chain employs TRBV3-1 (or the pseudogene TRBV3-2) and TRBJ2-2; D is unclear. Germline-derived CDR1 and CDR2 are LGHDT and YNNKEL (reference sequence). This CDR3 comprises 14 residues. Trimming shortened V by 4 bases and J by 7 bases, and 13 bases separated the two germline ends. CDR3 sequence: CASSPPVDGGELFF. Written as DNA, the CDR3 is TGTGCCAGCAGCCCCCCGGTTGATGGCGGGGAGCTGTTTTTT.

This chain links TRBV2 with TRBJ1-4, with D uncertain. This CDR3 has 18 amino acids. Germline values: CDR1 SNHLY, CDR2 FYNNEI. V was trimmed by 6 bases and J by 4 bases, leaving 24 bases between them. CDR3 amino acids: CASRMDLSYGRVNEKLFF. CDR3 DNA: TGTGCCAGCAGGATGGATTTAAGTTACGGACGGGTTAATGAAAAACTGTTTTTT.

The chain uses TRBV7-9 and TRBJ1-4, with D possibly matching TRBD1 (6 bases). This CDR3 is 18 amino acids long. Germline lookup yields CDR1 SEHNR and CDR2 FQNEAQ (reference sequence). Trimming pared 2 bases from V and 8 bases from J, leaving 24 bases between. The CDR3 loop reads CASSLYRTPRGRTEKLFF. The CDR3 region has the DNA TGTGCCAGCAGCTTATATAGGACGCCTCGGGGGCGCACGGAAAAACTGTTTTTT.

The chain uses TRBV28 and TRBJ1-5; a weak D match, TRBD1 (6 bases). There are 15 residues in the CDR3. Trimming left V 7 bases short and J 11 bases short, with 24 bases between. Germline CDR1 reads MDHEN; CDR2 reads SYDVKM. In nucleotides, the CDR3 is TGTGCCAGCATCCTCGGGTCAGGGGCCCCCCTAGCCCAGCATTTT. Translated: CASILGSGAPLAQHF.

This chain joins TRBV27 and TRBJ2-1; no clear D gene. CDR3 length equals 11 residues. Germline values: CDR1 MNHEY, CDR2 SMNVEV (reference sequence). V gave up 3 bases and J gave up 10 bases, with 7 bases separating them. Here the CDR3 DNA reads TGTGCCAGCAGTTTGGCAGGAGAGCAGTTCTTC. Translated: CASSLAGEQFF.